Detailed here is one TCR beta chain. Sample time point: newly diagnosed GD, antithyroid drugs for less than 3 months. Preparation of the TCR library used RNA extracted from PBMCs. The entry originates in a study of regulatory T cells in long-lasting Graves disease. The CDR3 covers 17 residues. The germline V gene encodes CDR1 LGHDT and CDR2 YNNKEL (reference sequence). The V end was cut by 0 bases, the J end by 5 bases, with 18 bases between. Arm-PCR of CDR3 regions with iRepertoire HTBI primers generated TCR beta libraries. TCRdb ran MiXCR on the multiplex PCR reads and lists one entry per CDR3 protein. The sample consists of under 300,000 distinct CDR3 sequences, around a sixth of them appearing once. These data were also filed under a second study, of T cells in Graves' hyperthyroidism and ophthalmopathy.

Sequenced material: peripheral blood mononuclear cells (PBMCs), taken at new diagnosis, from a patient treated with antithyroid drugs. The receptor comes from a woman aged 25 to 39 with Graves disease. This rearrangement joins TRBV3-1 to TRBJ2-3; TRBD2 is a possible D gene (7 bases). The CDR3 DNA follows: TGTGCCAGCAGCCAAGATCCCGGGGGGCGCCCCGGAGATACGCAGTATTTT. Protein product: CASSQDPGGRPGDTQYF.